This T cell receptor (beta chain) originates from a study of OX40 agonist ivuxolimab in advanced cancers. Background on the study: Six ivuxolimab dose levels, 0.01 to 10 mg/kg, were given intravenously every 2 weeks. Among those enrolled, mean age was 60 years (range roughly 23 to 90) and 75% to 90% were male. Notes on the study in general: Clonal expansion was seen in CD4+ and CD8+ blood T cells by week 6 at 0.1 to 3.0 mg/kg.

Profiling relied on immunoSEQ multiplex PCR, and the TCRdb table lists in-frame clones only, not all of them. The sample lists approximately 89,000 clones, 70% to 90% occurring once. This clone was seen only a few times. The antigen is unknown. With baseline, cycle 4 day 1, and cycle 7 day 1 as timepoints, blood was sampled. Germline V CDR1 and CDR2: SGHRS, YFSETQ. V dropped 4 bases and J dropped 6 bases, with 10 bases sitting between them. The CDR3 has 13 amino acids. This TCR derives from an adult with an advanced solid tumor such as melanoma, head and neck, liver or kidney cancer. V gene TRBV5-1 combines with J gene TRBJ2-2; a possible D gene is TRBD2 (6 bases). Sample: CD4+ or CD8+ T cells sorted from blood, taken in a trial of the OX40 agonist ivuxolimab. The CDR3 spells CASSGGVSGELFF. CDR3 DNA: TGCGCCAGCAGCGGAGGGGTTTCCGGGGAGCTGTTTTTT.